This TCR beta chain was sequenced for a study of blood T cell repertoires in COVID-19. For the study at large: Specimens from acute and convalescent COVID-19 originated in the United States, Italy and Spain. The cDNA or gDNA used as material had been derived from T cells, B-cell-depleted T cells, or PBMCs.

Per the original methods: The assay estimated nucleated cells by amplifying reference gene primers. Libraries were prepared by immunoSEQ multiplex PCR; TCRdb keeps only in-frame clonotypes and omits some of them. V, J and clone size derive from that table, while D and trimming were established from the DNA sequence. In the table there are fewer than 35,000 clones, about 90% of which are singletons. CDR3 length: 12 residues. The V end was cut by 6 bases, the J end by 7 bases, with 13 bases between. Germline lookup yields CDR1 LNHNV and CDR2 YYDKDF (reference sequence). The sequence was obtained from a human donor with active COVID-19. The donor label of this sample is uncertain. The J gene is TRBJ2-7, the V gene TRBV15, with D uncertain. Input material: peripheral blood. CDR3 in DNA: TGTGCCACCAGGGCGGAACCTACGGAGCAGTACTTC. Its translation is CATRAEPTEQYF.